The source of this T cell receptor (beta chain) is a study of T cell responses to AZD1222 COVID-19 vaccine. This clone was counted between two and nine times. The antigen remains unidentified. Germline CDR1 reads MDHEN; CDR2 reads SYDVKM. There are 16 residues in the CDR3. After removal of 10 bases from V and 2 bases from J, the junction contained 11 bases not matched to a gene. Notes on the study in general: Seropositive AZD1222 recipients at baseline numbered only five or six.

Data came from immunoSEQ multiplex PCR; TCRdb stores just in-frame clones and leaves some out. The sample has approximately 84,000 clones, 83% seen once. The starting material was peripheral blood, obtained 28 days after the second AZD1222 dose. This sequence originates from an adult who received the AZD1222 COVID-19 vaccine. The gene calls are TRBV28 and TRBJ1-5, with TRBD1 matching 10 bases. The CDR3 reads CATGDRGGWGNQPQHF. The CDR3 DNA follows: TGTGCCACCGGGGACAGGGGAGGTTGGGGCAATCAGCCCCAGCATTTT.